This T cell receptor (beta chain) was obtained from a study of control samples from healthy donors and cancer patients. Assay: immunoSEQ multiplex PCR; the TCRdb copy retains only in-frame clones and omits some. The table lists about 200,000 clones, with roughly 2% in the top ten. Germline CDR1 is MNHNS and CDR2 is SASEGT. V lost 2 bases and J lost 4, with 14 bases in between. The CDR3 runs to 15 residues. This receptor was obtained from a woman aged 25-40 years in good health. Sequencing was carried out using blood. V gene TRBV6-1 combines with J gene TRBJ1-1; D ambiguous. The DNA for the CDR3 is TGTGCCAGCAGTGAATCCTGGGAGGGAGGCACTGAAGCTTTCTTT. This translates into CASSESWEGGTEAFF.